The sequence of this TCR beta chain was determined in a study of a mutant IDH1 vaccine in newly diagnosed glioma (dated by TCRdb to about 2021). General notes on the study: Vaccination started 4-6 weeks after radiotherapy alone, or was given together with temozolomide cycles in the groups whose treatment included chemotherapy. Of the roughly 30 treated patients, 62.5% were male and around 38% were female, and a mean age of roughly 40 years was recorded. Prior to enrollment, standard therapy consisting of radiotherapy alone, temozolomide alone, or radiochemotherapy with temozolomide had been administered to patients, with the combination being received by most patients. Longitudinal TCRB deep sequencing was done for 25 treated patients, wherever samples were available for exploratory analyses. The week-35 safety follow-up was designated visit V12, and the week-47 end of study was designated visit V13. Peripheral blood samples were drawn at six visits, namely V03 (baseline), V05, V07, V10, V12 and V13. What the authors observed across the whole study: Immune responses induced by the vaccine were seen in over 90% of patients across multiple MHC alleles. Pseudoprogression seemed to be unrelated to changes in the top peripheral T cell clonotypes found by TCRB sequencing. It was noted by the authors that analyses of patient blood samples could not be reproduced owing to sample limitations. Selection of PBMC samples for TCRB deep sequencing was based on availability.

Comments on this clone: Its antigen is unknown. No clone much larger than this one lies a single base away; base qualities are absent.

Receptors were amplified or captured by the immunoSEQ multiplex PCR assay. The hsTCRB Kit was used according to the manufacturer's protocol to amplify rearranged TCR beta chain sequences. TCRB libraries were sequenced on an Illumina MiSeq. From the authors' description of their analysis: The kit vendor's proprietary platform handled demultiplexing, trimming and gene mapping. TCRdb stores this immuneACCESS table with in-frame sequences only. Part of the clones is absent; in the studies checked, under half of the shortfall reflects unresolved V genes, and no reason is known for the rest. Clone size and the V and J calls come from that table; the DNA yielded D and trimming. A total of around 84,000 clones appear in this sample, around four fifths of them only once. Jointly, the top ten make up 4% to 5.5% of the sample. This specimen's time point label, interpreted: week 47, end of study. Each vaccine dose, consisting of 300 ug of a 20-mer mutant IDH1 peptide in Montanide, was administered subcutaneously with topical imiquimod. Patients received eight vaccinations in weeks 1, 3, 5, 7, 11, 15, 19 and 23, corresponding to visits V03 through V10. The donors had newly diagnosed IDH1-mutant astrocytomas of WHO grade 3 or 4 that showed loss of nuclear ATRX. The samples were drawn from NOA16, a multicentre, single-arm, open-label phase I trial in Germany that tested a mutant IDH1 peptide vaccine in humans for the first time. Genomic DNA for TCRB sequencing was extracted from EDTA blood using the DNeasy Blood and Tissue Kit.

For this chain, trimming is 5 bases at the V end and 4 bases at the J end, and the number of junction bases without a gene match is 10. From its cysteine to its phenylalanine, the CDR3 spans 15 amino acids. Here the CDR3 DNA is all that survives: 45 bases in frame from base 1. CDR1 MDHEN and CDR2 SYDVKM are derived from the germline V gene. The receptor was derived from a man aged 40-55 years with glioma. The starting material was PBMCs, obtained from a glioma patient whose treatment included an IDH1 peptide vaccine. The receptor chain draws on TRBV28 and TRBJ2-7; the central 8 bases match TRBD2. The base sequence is TGTGCCAGCAGTCGCCCCGGGGGGGCGGAGTACGAGCAGTACTTC. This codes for CASSRPGGAEYEQYF.